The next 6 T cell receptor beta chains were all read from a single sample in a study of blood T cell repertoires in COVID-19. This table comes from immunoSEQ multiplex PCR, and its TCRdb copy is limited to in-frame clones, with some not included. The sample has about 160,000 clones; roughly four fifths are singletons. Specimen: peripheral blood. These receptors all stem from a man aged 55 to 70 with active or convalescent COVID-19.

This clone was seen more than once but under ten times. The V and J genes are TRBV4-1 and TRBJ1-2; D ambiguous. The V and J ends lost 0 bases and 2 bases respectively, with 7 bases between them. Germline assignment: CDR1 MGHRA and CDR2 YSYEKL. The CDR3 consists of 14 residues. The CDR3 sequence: CASSQERQNYGYTF. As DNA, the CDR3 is TGCGCCAGCAGCCAAGAGAGGCAGAACTATGGCTACACCTTC.

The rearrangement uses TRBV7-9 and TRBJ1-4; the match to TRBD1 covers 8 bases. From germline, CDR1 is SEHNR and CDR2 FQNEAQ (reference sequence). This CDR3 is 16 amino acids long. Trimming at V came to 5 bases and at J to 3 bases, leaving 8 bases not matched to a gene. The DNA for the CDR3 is TGTGCCAGCAGCAACCTCCCGGGACAGGCTAATGAAAAACTGTTTTTT. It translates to CASSNLPGQANEKLFF. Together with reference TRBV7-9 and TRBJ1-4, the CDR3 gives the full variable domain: DTGVSQNPRHKITKRGQNVTFRCDPISEHNRLYWYRQTLGQGPEFLTYFQNEAQLEKSRLLSDRFSAERPKGSFSTLEIQRTEQGDSAMYLCASSNLPGQANEKLFFGSGTQLSVL.

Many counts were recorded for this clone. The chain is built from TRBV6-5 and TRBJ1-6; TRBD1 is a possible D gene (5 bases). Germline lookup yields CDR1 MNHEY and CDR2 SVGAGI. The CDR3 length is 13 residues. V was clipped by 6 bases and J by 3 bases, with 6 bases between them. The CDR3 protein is CASSDSYNSPLHF. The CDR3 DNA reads TGTGCCAGCAGCGACAGCTATAATTCACCCCTCCACTTT.

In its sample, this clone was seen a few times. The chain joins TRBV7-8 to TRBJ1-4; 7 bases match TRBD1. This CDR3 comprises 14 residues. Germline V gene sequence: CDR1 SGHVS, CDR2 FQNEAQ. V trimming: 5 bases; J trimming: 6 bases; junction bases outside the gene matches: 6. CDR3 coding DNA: TGTGCCAGCAGCCGGACAGGCGGACATGAAAAACTGTTTTTT. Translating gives CASSRTGGHEKLFF.

CDR3 DNA: TGCGCCAGCAGCTTGGGCGGCGGGTCTCGCAATCAGCCCCAGCATTTT. Its protein product is CASSLGGGSRNQPQHF. V is TRBV5-1 and J is TRBJ1-5, with no clear D. With 0 bases removed from V and 2 bases from J, the gap between germline ends came to 12 bases. CDR1 and CDR2 (germline): SGHRS, YFSETQ. CDR3 size: 16 residues.

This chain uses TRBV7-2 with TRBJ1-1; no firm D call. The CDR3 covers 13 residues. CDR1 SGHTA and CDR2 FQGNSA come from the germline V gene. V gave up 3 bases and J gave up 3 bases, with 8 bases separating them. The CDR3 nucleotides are TGTGCCAGCAGCTTTCACCAGTACACTGAAGCTTTCTTT. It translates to CASSFHQYTEAFF.